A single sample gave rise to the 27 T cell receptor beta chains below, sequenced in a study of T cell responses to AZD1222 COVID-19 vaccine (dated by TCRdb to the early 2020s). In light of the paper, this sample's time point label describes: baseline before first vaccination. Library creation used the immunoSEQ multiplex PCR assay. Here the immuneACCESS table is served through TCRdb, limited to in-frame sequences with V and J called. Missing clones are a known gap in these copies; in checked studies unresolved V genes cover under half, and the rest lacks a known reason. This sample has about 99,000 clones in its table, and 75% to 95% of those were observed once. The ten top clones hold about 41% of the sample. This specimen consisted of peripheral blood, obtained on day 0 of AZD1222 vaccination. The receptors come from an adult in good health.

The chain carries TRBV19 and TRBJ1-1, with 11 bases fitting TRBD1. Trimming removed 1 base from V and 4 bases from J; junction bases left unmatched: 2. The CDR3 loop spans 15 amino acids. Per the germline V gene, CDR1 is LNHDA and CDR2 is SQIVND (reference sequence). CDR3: CASSIAGTGGTEAFF. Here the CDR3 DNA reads TGTGCCAGTAGTATAGCCGGGACAGGGGGCACTGAAGCTTTCTTT.

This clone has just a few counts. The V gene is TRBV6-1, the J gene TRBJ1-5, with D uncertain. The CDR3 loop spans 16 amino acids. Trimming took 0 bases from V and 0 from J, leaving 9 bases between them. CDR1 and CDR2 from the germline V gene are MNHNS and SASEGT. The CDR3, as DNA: TGTGCCAGCAGTGAAGCCTCGAGGTATAGCAATCAGCCCCAGCATTTT. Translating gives CASSEASRYSNQPQHF.

CDR3 sequence reads: CASSPGLSGEKLFF. The CDR3 coding sequence is TGTGCCAGCAGCCCGGGACTTTCAGGGGAAAAACTGTTTTTT. The rearrangement uses TRBV5-8 and TRBJ1-4; D might be TRBD1 (5 bases). This CDR3 is 14 amino acids long. CDR1 and CDR2 from the germline V gene are SGHTS and YDEGEE. Trimming pared 4 bases from V and 8 bases from J, leaving 15 bases between. Drawing the rest from reference TRBV5-8 and TRBJ1-4, the complete variable domain is EAGVTQSPTHLIKTRGQQATLRCSPISGHTSVYWYQQALGLGLQFLLWYDEGEERNRGNFPPRFSGRQFPNYSSELNVNALELEDSALYLCASSPGLSGEKLFFGSGTQLSVL.

CDR3 in DNA: TGCGCCAGCAGCTCCCAGGGAAACTATGGCTACACCTTC. Translating it yields CASSSQGNYGYTF. The gene calls are TRBV5-1 and TRBJ1-2; D perhaps matches TRBD1 (5 bases). V was clipped by 3 bases and J by 2 bases, with 8 bases between them. This CDR3 is built from 13 residues. Germline values: CDR1 SGHRS, CDR2 YFSETQ.

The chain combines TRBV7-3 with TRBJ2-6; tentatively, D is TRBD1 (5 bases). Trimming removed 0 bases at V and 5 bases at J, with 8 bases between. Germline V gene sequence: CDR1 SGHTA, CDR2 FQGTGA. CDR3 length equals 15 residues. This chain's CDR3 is CASSLTPGWANVLTF. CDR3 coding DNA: TGTGCCAGCAGCTTAACCCCAGGGTGGGCCAACGTCCTGACTTTC.

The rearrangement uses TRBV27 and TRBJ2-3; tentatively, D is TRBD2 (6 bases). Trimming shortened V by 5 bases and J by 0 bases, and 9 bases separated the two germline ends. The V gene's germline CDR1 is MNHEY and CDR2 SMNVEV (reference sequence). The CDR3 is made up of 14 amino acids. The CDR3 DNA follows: TGTGCCAGCAGTGGGAGGCGGAGCACAGATACGCAGTATTTT. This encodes CASSGRRSTDTQYF.

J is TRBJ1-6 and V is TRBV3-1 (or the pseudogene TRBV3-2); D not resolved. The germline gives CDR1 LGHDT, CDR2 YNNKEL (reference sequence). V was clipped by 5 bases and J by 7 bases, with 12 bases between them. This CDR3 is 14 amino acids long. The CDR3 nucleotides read TGTGCCAGCAGCTCCCAGCGCCGAAATTCACCCCTCCACTTT. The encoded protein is CASSSQRRNSPLHF.

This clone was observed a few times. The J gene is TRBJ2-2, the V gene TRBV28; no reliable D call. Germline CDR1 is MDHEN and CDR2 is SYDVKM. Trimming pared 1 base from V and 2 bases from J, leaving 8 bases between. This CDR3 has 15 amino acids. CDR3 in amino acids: CASSLYTDNTGELFF. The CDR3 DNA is TGTGCCAGCAGTTTATATACAGACAACACCGGGGAGCTGTTTTTT.

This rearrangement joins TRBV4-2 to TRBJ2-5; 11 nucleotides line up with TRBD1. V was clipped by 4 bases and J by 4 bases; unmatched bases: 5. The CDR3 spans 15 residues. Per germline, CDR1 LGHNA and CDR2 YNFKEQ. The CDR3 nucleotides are TGTGCCAGCAGCCCGGGGACAGGGGGACGAGAGACCCAGTACTTC. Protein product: CASSPGTGGRETQYF.

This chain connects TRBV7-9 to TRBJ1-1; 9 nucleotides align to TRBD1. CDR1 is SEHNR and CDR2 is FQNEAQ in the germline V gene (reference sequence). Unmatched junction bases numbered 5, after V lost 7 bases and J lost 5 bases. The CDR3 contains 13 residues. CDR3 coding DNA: TGTGCCAGCAACCGACAGGGGGGAACTGAAGCTTTCTTT. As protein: CASNRQGGTEAFF. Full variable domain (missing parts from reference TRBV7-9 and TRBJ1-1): DTGVSQNPRHKITKRGQNVTFRCDPISEHNRLYWYRQTLGQGPEFLTYFQNEAQLEKSRLLSDRFSAERPKGSFSTLEIQRTEQGDSAMYLCASNRQGGTEAFFGQGTRLTVV.

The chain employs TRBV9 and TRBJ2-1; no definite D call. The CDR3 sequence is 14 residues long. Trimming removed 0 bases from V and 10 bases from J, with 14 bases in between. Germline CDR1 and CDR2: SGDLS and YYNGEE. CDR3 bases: TGTGCCAGCAGCGTAGATGGTAGCCTCTCCGAGCAGTTCTTC. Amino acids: CASSVDGSLSEQFF.

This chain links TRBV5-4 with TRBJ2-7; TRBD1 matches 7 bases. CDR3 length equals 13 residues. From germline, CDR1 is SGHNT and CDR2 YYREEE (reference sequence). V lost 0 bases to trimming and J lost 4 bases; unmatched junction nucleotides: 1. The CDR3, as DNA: TGTGCCAGCAGCTTGGACAGGGGTTACGAGCAGTACTTC. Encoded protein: CASSLDRGYEQYF.

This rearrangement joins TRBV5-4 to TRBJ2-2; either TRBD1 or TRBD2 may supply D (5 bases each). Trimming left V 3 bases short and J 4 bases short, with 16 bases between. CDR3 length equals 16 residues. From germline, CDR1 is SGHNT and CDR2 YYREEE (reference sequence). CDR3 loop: CASSSAGTGSTGELFF. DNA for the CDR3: TGTGCCAGCAGCTCCGCAGGGACGGGATCCACCGGGGAGCTGTTTTTT.

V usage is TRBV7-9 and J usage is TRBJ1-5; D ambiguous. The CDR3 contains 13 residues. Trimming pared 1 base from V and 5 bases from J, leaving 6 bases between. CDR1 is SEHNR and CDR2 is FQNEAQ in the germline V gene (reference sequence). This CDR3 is CASSLGEHQPQHF. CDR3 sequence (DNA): TGTGCCAGCAGCTTAGGGGAACATCAGCCCCAGCATTTT.

The CDR3 DNA follows: TGTGCCAGCAGCTCGCACCTAACTGGAAACACCATATATTTT. Its protein product is CASSSHLTGNTIYF. The chain couples TRBV11-2 to TRBJ1-3; D call uncertain. The CDR3 spans 14 residues. CDR1 and CDR2 (germline): SGHAT, FQNNGV. V was pared by 4 bases and J by 2 bases, with 9 bases between.

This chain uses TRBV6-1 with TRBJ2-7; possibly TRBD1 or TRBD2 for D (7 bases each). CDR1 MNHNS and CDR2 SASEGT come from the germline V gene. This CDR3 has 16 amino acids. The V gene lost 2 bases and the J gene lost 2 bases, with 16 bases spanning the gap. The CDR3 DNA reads TGTGCCAGCAGTGAAATGAGCGGGACAGCAGCCTACGAGCAGTACTTC. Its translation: CASSEMSGTAAYEQYF.

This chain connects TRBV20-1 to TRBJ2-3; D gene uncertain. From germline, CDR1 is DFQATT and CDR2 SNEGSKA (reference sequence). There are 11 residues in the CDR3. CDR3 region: CRAESADTQYF. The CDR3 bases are TGCAGGGCGGAATCAGCAGATACGCAGTATTTT.

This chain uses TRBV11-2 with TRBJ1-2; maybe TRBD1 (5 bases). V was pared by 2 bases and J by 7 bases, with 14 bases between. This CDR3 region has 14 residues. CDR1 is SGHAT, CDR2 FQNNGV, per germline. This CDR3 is CASSLWEGRGGYTF. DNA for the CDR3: TGTGCCAGCAGCTTATGGGAGGGGCGAGGTGGCTACACCTTC.

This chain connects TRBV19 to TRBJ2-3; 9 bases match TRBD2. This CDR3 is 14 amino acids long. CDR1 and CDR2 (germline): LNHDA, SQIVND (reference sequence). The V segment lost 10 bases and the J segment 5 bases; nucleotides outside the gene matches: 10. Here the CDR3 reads CATSKAGGKDTQYF. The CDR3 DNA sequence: TGTGCCACTTCCAAAGCGGGAGGTAAAGATACGCAGTATTTT.

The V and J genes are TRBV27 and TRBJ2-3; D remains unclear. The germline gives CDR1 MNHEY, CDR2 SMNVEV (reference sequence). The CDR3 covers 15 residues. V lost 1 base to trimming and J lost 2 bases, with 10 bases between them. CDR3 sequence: CASSLFSTDTDTQYF. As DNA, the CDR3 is TGTGCCAGCAGTTTATTTTCTACAGACACAGATACGCAGTATTTT.

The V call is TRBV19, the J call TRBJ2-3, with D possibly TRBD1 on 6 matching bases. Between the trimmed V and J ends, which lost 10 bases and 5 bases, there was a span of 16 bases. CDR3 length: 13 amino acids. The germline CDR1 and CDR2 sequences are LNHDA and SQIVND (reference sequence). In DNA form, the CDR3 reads TGTGCCATACAGGGTGTCCGTGGAGATACGCAGTATTTT. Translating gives CAIQGVRGDTQYF.

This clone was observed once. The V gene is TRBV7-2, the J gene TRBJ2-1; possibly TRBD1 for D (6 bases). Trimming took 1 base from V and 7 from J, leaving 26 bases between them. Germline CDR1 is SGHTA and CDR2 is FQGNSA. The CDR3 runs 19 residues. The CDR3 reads CASSLESQGMAIKSNEQFF. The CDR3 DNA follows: TGTGCCAGCAGCTTAGAGAGTCAGGGGATGGCTATTAAAAGTAATGAGCAGTTCTTC. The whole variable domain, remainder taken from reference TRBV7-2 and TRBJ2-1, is GAGVSQSPSNKVTEKGKDVELRCDPISGHTALYWYRQSLGQGLEFLIYFQGNSAPDKSGLPSDRFSAERTGGSVSTLTIQRTQQEDSAVYLCASSLESQGMAIKSNEQFFGPGTRLTVL.

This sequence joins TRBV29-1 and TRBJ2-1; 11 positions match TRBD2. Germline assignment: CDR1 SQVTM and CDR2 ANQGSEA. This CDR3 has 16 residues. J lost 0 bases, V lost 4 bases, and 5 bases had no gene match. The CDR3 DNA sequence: TGCAGCGTTGGGACTAGCGGGCTTAGCTCCTACAATGAGCAGTTCTTC. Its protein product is CSVGTSGLSSYNEQFF.

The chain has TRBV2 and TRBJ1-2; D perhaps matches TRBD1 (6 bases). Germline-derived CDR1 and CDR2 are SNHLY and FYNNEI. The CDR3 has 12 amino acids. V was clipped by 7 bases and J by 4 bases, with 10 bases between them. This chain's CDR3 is CASNTGFYGYTF. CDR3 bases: TGTGCCAGCAATACAGGGTTCTATGGCTACACCTTC.

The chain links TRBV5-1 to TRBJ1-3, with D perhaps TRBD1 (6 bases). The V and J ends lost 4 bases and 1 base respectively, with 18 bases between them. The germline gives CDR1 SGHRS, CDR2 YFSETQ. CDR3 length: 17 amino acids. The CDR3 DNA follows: TGCGCCAGCAGCCCTCGGGGGCCGGCGAGATCTGGAAACACCATATATTTT. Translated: CASSPRGPARSGNTIYF.

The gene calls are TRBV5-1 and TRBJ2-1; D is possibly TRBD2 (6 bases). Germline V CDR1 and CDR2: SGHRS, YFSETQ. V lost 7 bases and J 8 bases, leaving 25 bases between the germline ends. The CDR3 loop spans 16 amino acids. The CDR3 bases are TGCGCCAGCGCTCCCCTCGGGGGACCTACAATGCATGAGCAGTTCTTC. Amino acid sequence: CASAPLGGPTMHEQFF.

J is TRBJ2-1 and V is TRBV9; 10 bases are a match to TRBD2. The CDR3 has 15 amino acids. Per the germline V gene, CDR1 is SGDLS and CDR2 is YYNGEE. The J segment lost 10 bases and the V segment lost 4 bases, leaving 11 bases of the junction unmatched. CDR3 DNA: TGTGCCAGCAGCCCAGAGCGGGAGGGCCTCGGGGAGCAGTTCTTC. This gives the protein CASSPEREGLGEQFF.